The clone carrying this T cell receptor beta chain was counted between two and nine times. The antigen is not known. The sample is drawn from a study of beta chain features in type 1 diabetes. Each of the CD4+ naive, central memory, regulatory and stem cell-like memory populations was sorted via CD45RO/CCR7/CD25/CD127/CD95/CD27. As every portion of the isolated RNA was reverse transcribed, the sequencing read expressed TCRB transcripts. Naive, central memory and regulatory T cell samples averaged roughly 4 million reads. Clones were read by immunoSEQ multiplex PCR, and TCRdb kept only the in-frame ones, dropping some. The sample has 130,000 or so clones; roughly 10% are singletons. Findings and limits, study-wide: Across all four CD4+ subsets, people with type 1 diabetes showed modestly shorter TCRB CDR3s.

The sample comprised central memory CD4+ T cells from blood. The sequence derives from a man aged 25-45 years with type 1 diabetes.

This chain's CDR3 is CASSPSSYEQYF. DNA of the CDR3: TGTGCCAGCTCACCTAGCTCCTACGAGCAGTACTTC. The chain employs TRBV18 and TRBJ2-7; D gene ambiguous. The CDR3 is 12 residues long. V was clipped by 3 bases and J by 0 bases, with 3 bases between them. Germline CDR1 reads KGHSH; CDR2 reads LQKENI. The full variable domain, its missing parts supplied by reference TRBV18 and TRBJ2-7, is NAGVMQNPRHLVRRRGQEARLRCSPMKGHSHVYWYRQLPEEGLKFMVYLQKENIIDESGMPKERFSAEFPKEGPSILRIQQVVRGDSAAYFCASSPSSYEQYFGPGTRLTVT.